The 3 T cell receptor beta chains below were found in one sample sequenced in a study of blood T cell repertoires in COVID-19. Generated by immunoSEQ multiplex PCR, the TCRdb table keeps only in-frame clones and is missing some. The sample includes 44,000 or so clones, about nine tenths of them seen just once. Sequencing was done on a sample of peripheral blood. Receptors were obtained from a human donor in a cohort sampled during active COVID-19.

The chain has TRBV3-1 (or the pseudogene TRBV3-2) and TRBJ2-7; weak D call: TRBD1 (6 bases). Germline CDR1 LGHDT, CDR2 YNNKEL (reference sequence). The CDR3 spans 12 residues. Trimming stripped 3 bases from V and 7 bases from J, with 10 bases between. The CDR3 is CASSHLGQEQYF. The CDR3 DNA reads TGTGCCAGCAGCCATTTAGGACAGGAGCAGTACTTC.

The J gene is TRBJ2-1, the V gene TRBV7-2; 14 bases map to TRBD2. V gave up 4 bases and J gave up 5 bases; unmatched junction bases: 4. Germline-derived CDR1 and CDR2 are SGHTA and FQGNSA. The CDR3 runs 16 residues. The CDR3 sequence: CASSSTSGGAHNEQFF. CDR3 coding DNA: TGTGCCAGCAGCTCGACTAGCGGGGGGGCCCACAATGAGCAGTTCTTC.

This rearrangement joins TRBV12-5 to TRBJ1-1; a weak D match, TRBD1 (6 bases). V lost 3 bases to trimming and J lost 5 bases, with 10 bases between them. Germline CDR1 is LGHNT and CDR2 is FRNRAP. CDR3 length: 13 residues. CDR3 loop: CASGFPRGTEAFF. The CDR3 nucleotides read TGTGCTAGTGGTTTCCCCAGGGGAACTGAAGCTTTCTTT.